This T cell receptor (beta chain) derives from a study of blood T cell repertoires in COVID-19. Overall study context: Acute-phase and convalescent COVID-19 samples originated in the United States, Italy and Spain. The cDNA or gDNA used as material had been derived from T cells, B-cell-depleted T cells, or PBMCs.

All enrollees were roughly 18 to 90 years old and from 20 to 30 US areas. Original data processing: Estimation of nucleated cell counts was performed using reference gene primer amplification. Using immunoSEQ multiplex PCR, the repertoire was profiled, and TCRdb retains in-frame clones only, with some absent. The DNA gave D and trimming, while V, J and clone size come from that table. The sample has 150,000 to 200,000 clones; around 76% are singletons. V was pared by 2 bases and J by 7 bases, with 6 bases of the junction left unmatched. The CDR3 length is 15 residues. Per germline, CDR1 SNHLY and CDR2 FYNNEI.

The chain joins TRBV2 to TRBJ2-1; TRBD2 matches 9 bases. The TCR sequence derives from a woman between 50 and 59 years old with acute COVID-19. The sequenced sample consisted of PBMCs or T cells enriched from blood (not recorded which). CDR3: CASSELGTSLNEQFF. For the CDR3, the DNA is TGTGCCAGCAGTGAACTGGGGACTAGCCTTAATGAGCAGTTCTTC.